This TCR beta chain is from a study of cytomegalovirus exposure and HLA in healthy donors. Whole-study context: Early on, a data release was issued that held roughly 86 million unique TCRs from HLA-typed donors. In terms of ancestry, the Caucasian-associated cluster contained roughly 80% of the approximately 430 genotyped donors.

13 Jbeta primers and 60 Vbeta primers were used for the PCR. The repertoire was sequenced with immunoSEQ multiplex PCR; TCRdb's copy has only in-frame clones and lacks some. The sample yields 80,000 to 100,000 clones, approximately 80% seen once. The sample taken for sequencing was PBMCs. The sequence derives from a man aged 35-49 years in good health and CMV-seronegative.

As DNA, the CDR3 is TGCGCCAGCAGCACACAGGGGAATGAGCAGTTCTTC. Translating it yields CASSTQGNEQFF. V is TRBV5-1 and J is TRBJ2-1, with 7 bases that match TRBD1. The CDR3 length is 12 residues. V gave up 4 bases and J gave up 7 bases; unmatched junction bases: 2. CDR1 is SGHRS and CDR2 is YFSETQ in the germline V gene.